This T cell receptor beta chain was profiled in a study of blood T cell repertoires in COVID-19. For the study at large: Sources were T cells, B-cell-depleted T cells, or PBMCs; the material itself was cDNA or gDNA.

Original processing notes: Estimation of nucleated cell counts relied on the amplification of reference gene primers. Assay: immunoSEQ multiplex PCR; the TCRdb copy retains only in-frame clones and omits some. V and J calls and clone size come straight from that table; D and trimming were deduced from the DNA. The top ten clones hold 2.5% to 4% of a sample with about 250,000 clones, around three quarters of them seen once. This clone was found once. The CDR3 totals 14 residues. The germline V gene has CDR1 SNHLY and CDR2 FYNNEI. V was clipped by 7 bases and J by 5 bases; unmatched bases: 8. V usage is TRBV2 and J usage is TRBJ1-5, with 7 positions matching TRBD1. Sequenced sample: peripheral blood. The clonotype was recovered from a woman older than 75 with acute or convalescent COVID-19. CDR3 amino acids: CASTEQGLDQPQHF. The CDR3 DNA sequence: TGTGCCAGCACCGAACAGGGGTTGGATCAGCCCCAGCATTTT.